Listed below are T cell receptor beta chains from one sample, sequenced in a study of T-cell reconstitution after alpha-beta-depleted transplantation in children. TCRdb fed the PCR reads into MiXCR, producing one record per CDR3 protein. In the table there are over 100,000 distinct CDR3 sequences, roughly 7.1% of which are singletons. This sample comprised PBMCs, obtained before TCRalphabeta/CD19-depleted stem cell transplant. Receptors originate from a boy younger than 10 with acute lymphoblastic leukemia, due to receive a stem cell transplant. Each CDR3 is given with its conserved first and last residue. Fields, in order: J gene, CDR3 length, V gene, clone size, D gene, CDR3 protein, CDR3 DNA. The D gene is left open where the match is weak. Expanded clones are given a class, and other clones once, few, many or no size at all.

>TRBJ1-1|14|TRBV7-9|NA|TRBD1
CASSPWDSYTEAFF
TGTGCCAGCAGCCCGTGGGACAGCTACACTGAAGCTTTCTTT
>TRBJ2-7|15|TRBV7-8|many|TRBD1
CASSSGQVLSYEQYF
TGTGCCAGCAGCTCGGGACAGGTCCTCTCCTACGAGCAGTACTTC
>TRBJ2-7|14|TRBV15|few|TRBD1
CATSKGQGIYEQYF
TGTGCCACCTCCAAAGGACAGGGCATCTACGAGCAGTACTTC
>TRBJ2-1|16|TRBV27|few|TRBD2
CASSLRSGGARNEQFF
TGTGCCAGCAGTTTACGTAGCGGGGGGGCCCGGAATGAGCAGTTCTTC
>TRBJ1-1|12|TRBV12-3/TRBV12-4|many|NA
CASSFLSTEAFF
TGTGCCAGCAGTTTTCTTTCCACTGAAGCTTTCTTT
>TRBJ1-1|14|TRBV7-9|NA|NA
CASSLLGTMNEAFF
TGTGCCAGCAGCTTACTAGGAACTATGAATGAAGCTTTCTTT
>TRBJ2-5|16|TRBV3-1|few|NA
CASSQEGRTAQETQYF
TGTGCCAGCAGCCAAGAGGGGAGGACGGCACAAGAGACCCAGTACTTC
>TRBJ1-4|14|TRBV5-1|NA|TRBD1
CASSLRDRGEKLFF
TGCGCCAGCAGCTTGCGGGACAGGGGTGAAAAACTGTTTTTT
>TRBJ1-3|14|TRBV5-1|NA|NA
CASSLGARGNTIYF
TGCGCCAGCAGCTTGGGGGCCAGGGGTAACACCATATATTTT
>TRBJ1-2|16|TRBV10-3|NA|NA
CAISESWGSQNYGYTF
TGTGCCATCAGTGAGTCTTGGGGGTCCCAGAACTATGGCTACACCTTC
>TRBJ2-7|13|TRBV2|many|NA
CASAGRTSYEQYF
TGTGCCAGTGCGGGGCGGACCTCCTACGAGCAGTACTTC
>TRBJ2-7|13|TRBV29-1|many|TRBD1
CSVSGTGIHEQYF
TGCAGCGTCTCCGGGACAGGGATCCACGAGCAGTACTTC
>TRBJ1-1|14|TRBV12-3/TRBV12-4|NA|TRBD1
CASTPDRADTEAFF
TGTGCCAGCACCCCGGACAGGGCGGACACTGAAGCTTTCTTT
>TRBJ2-3|12|TRBV11-3|many|NA
CASSFRSDTQYF
TGTGCCAGCAGCTTTCGATCAGATACGCAGTATTTT
>TRBJ2-1|14|TRBV18|many|NA
CASSSRLDGNEQFF
TGTGCCAGCTCATCCCGACTGGATGGGAATGAGCAGTTCTTC
>TRBJ2-1|13|TRBV4-1|NA|NA
CASSQGSGYEQFF
TGCGCCAGCAGCCAAGGGAGTGGCTATGAGCAGTTCTTC
>TRBJ2-7|13|TRBV11-2|NA|NA
CASGGKERNEQYF
TGTGCCAGCGGCGGGAAGGAGAGAAACGAGCAGTACTTC
>TRBJ1-1|14|TRBV5-5|NA|NA
CASSPYGGGTEAFF
TGTGCCAGCAGCCCCTACGGGGGTGGCACTGAAGCTTTCTTT
>TRBJ2-3|12|TRBV5-6|many|NA
CASSPLGDTQYF
TGTGCCAGCAGTCCACTCGGAGATACGCAGTATTTT
>TRBJ2-1|15|TRBV12-3/TRBV12-4|many|NA
CASRITPLGTNEQFF
TGTGCCAGCAGGATCACCCCACTCGGGACGAATGAGCAGTTCTTC
>TRBJ1-1|14|TRBV5-1|few|NA
CASSQSGLITEAFF
TGCGCCAGCAGCCAGTCAGGGTTGATCACTGAAGCTTTCTTT
>TRBJ1-3|15|TRBV7-9|many|TRBD1
CASSRDRDSGNTIYF
TGTGCCAGCAGCCGCGACAGGGACTCTGGAAACACCATATATTTT
>TRBJ2-3|17|TRBV12-5|NA|TRBD1
CASGPGFTGAITDTQYF
TGTGCTAGTGGTCCCGGTTTTACAGGGGCCATCACAGATACGCAGTATTTT
>TRBJ1-6|15|TRBV6-5|NA|NA
CASSYGAGSGSPLHF
TGTGCCAGCAGTTACGGGGCAGGGTCGGGATCACCCCTCCACTTT
>TRBJ1-5|18|TRBV20-1|few|TRBD1
CSAISVGQGAKGNQPQHF
TGCAGTGCCATCTCGGTGGGACAGGGGGCGAAAGGCAATCAGCCCCAGCATTTT
>TRBJ1-5|14|TRBV5-6|many|NA
CASSLQGPNQPQHF
TGTGCCAGCAGCTTACAGGGCCCGAATCAGCCCCAGCATTTT
>TRBJ2-2|16|TRBV6-1|NA|TRBD1
CASSAHRGRVTGELFF
TGTGCCAGCAGCGCCCACAGGGGGCGGGTTACCGGGGAGCTGTTTTTT
>TRBJ2-3|17|TRBV5-6|few|TRBD2
CASSSPRGGTSTDTQYF
TGTGCCAGCAGCTCCCCTCGCGGGGGGACTAGCACAGATACGCAGTATTTT
>TRBJ2-5|16|TRBV5-1|NA|TRBD1
CASSLAPGQGQETQYF
TGCGCCAGCAGCTTGGCCCCGGGACAGGGGCAAGAGACCCAGTACTTC
>TRBJ2-4|18|TRBV5-1|few|TRBD2
CASSAGLAGGAFKNIQYF
TGCGCCAGCAGCGCGGGACTAGCGGGGGGGGCCTTCAAAAACATTCAGTACTTC
>TRBJ2-7|17|TRBV7-2|NA|NA
CASSLSDGGQGIYEQYF
TGTGCCAGCAGCTTATCGGACGGGGGACAAGGGATCTACGAGCAGTACTTC
>TRBJ2-3|16|TRBV4-2|NA|TRBD1
CASSPRQGTSTDTQYF
TGTGCCAGCAGCCCCCGACAGGGAACTTCCACAGATACGCAGTATTTT
>TRBJ2-1|15|TRBV6-5|many|TRBD1
CASSYTGQGFNEQFF
TGTGCCAGCAGTTACACAGGACAGGGGTTCAATGAGCAGTTCTTC
>TRBJ2-3|17|TRBV20-1|many|NA
CSARDSGRVLSTDTQYF
TGCAGTGCTAGAGATTCCGGGCGGGTTCTTAGCACAGATACGCAGTATTTT
>TRBJ1-1|14|TRBV18|few|NA
CASSPRAIGTEAFF
TGTGCCAGCTCACCACGGGCGATAGGCACTGAAGCTTTCTTT
>TRBJ1-2|15|TRBV20-1|few|TRBD1
CSARDGPGGNYGYTF
TGCAGTGCTAGAGATGGGCCAGGGGGTAACTATGGCTACACCTTC
>TRBJ2-1|12|TRBV23-1|NA|NA
CASSHGADEQFF
TGCGCCAGCAGTCACGGGGCGGATGAGCAGTTCTTC
>TRBJ1-5|19|TRBV7-2|many|TRBD1
CASSTGPIKQGAGNQPQHF
TGTGCCAGCAGCACGGGGCCCATCAAACAGGGGGCTGGCAATCAGCCCCAGCATTTT
>TRBJ1-1|13|TRBV5-8|many|NA
CASRYRVNTEAFF
TGTGCCAGCAGGTACAGGGTGAACACTGAAGCTTTCTTT
>TRBJ2-1|14|TRBV7-2|NA|NA
CASRMGGLGNEQFF
TGTGCCAGCCGCATGGGGGGTCTCGGGAATGAGCAGTTCTTC
>TRBJ2-5|14|TRBV7-2|many|NA
CASSLKGLEETQYF
TGTGCCAGCAGCTTAAAGGGACTGGAAGAGACCCAGTACTTC
>TRBJ1-2|15|TRBV2|few|NA
CASSERGRDDYGYTF
TGTGCCAGCAGTGAAAGGGGCAGGGACGACTATGGCTACACCTTC
>TRBJ1-2|11|TRBV6-1|NA|NA
CASSEYGGYTF
TGTGCCAGCAGTGAGTATGGTGGCTACACCTTC
>TRBJ2-7|14|TRBV20-1|many|NA
CSAGSLGFSYEQYF
TGCAGTGCTGGATCACTCGGGTTCTCCTACGAGCAGTACTTC
>TRBJ2-1|15|TRBV18|NA|NA
CASSPPGRGYTEQFF
TGTGCCAGCTCACCCCCTGGGCGGGGATATACTGAGCAGTTCTTC
>TRBJ1-1|16|TRBV4-3|NA|TRBD1
CASSQQPTGGFTEAFF
TGCGCCAGCAGCCAACAGCCGACAGGGGGTTTCACTGAAGCTTTCTTT
>TRBJ1-2|15|TRBV7-9|many|NA
CASSLRSTKYYGYTF
TGTGCCAGCAGCTTACGCTCGACGAAGTACTATGGCTACACCTTC
>TRBJ2-7|14|TRBV6-2/TRBV6-3|many|NA
CASSLDPEGSEQYF
TGTGCCAGCAGCCTCGACCCCGAGGGAAGCGAGCAGTACTTC
>TRBJ2-4|14|TRBV29-1|many|NA
CSVGVGGTKNIQYF
TGCAGCGTGGGGGTAGGGGGGACCAAAAACATTCAGTACTTC
>TRBJ2-3|14|TRBV29-1|few|TRBD1
CSVEGTGRTDTQYF
TGCAGCGTTGAAGGGACAGGGCGCACAGATACGCAGTATTTT
>TRBJ2-5|16|TRBV7-6|NA|TRBD2
CASSLALAGGRETQYF
TGTGCCAGCAGCTTAGCGCTAGCGGGGGGGCGAGAGACCCAGTACTTC
>TRBJ2-5|10|TRBV20-1|many|NA
CSAIGETQYF
TGCAGTGCTATAGGAGAGACCCAGTACTTC